This record looks at one T cell receptor beta chain sequence and its context. This table comes from immunoSEQ multiplex PCR, and its TCRdb copy is limited to in-frame clones, with some not included. The sample includes roughly 500,000 clones, 70% to 90% seen only once; the top ten take about 3.2%. The data were obtained in a study of blood T cell repertoires in COVID-19. CDR3 length: 15 amino acids. The J segment lost 4 bases and the V segment lost 5 bases, leaving 8 bases of the junction unmatched. Germline V gene lookup returns CDR1 KGHDR and CDR2 SFDVKD. Sequenced: peripheral blood. This chain uses TRBV24-1 with TRBJ1-1; 8 bases agree with TRBD1. This TCR was recovered from a human donor in a cohort sampled during active COVID-19. The DNA of the CDR3 is TGTGCCACCAGTGCCGGAGGACAGGGCGGCACTGAAGCTTTCTTT. This codes for CATSAGGQGGTEAFF.